The 7 T cell receptor beta chains in this list originate from one sample, sequenced in a study of PD-1 blockade in classical Hodgkin lymphoma. The table came from immunoSEQ multiplex PCR; TCRdb's copy has only in-frame clones and leaves some out. The data contain tens of thousands of clones, more than 75% of them singletons. The patients all showed relapse after autologous stem cell transplantation, while their brentuximab vedotin exposure varied. The specimen was peripheral blood mononuclear cells (PBMCs), collected at baseline. The receptors stem from a human donor with classical Hodgkin lymphoma.

The chain couples TRBV5-6 to TRBJ1-4; TRBD1 matches at 8 bases. The CDR3 spans 15 residues. CDR1 is SGHDT and CDR2 is YYEEEE in the germline V gene. J was trimmed by 8 bases and V by 4 bases; bases with no gene match: 10. For the CDR3, the DNA is TGTGCCAGCAGCCGAGACCAGGGGGCACTGGAAAAACTGTTTTTT. Translation: CASSRDQGALEKLFF.

This sequence joins TRBV27 and TRBJ2-5, with D tentatively TRBD1 (6 bases). Gene TRBJ2-7 matches the end of the DNA better, so the J call may be wrong. The CDR3 consists of 16 residues. Germline V gene lookup returns CDR1 MNHEY and CDR2 SMNVEV (reference sequence). The CDR3 region has the DNA TGTGCCAGCAGTTTTTTGGGGGACACCGGCTCCTACGAGCAGTACTTC. Its translation is CASSFLGDTGSYEQYF.

This chain joins TRBV7-9 and TRBJ2-3; 7 bases align to TRBD2. Germline V gene data show CDR1 as SEHNR and CDR2 as FQNEAQ (reference sequence). CDR3 length: 15 residues. The V gene end was trimmed by 1 base and the J gene end by 9 bases; junction bases not matched to a gene: 10. CDR3 bases: TGTGCCAGCAGCTTAGACGGCGGGAGAGTTACCACGCAGTATTTT. It translates to CASSLDGGRVTTQYF.

As concerns this clone: In the same sample, other DNA sequences code for this CDR3. This chain connects TRBV6-1 to TRBJ1-6; 8 bases fit TRBD1. V lost 6 bases to trimming and J lost 7 bases; unmatched junction nucleotides: 2. This CDR3 is built from 13 residues. CDR1 MNHNS and CDR2 SASEGT come from the germline V gene. CDR3 sequence reads: CASRDRENSPLHF. The CDR3 DNA is TGTGCCAGCAGGGACAGGGAGAATTCACCCCTCCACTTT.

In this sample, this clone turned up once. This sequence joins TRBV4-1 and TRBJ2-1, with 11 nucleotides matching TRBD2. J gave up 6 bases and V 0 bases, and 7 bases lay outside the gene matches. Germline lookup yields CDR1 MGHRA and CDR2 YSYEKL. This CDR3 is 17 amino acids long. The DNA for the CDR3 is TGCGCCAGCAGCCAAGACAGTAGCGGGGGGGCCCCCAATGAGCAGTTCTTC. It specifies CASSQDSSGGAPNEQFF.

This chain uses TRBV5-5 with TRBJ1-2, with 8 bases matching TRBD1. J gave up 4 bases and V 5 bases, and 7 bases lay outside the gene matches. CDR3 length equals 14 residues. From germline, CDR1 is SGHKS and CDR2 YYEKEE (reference sequence). The CDR3 loop reads CASSYDRGGYGYTF. The CDR3 DNA is TGTGCCAGCAGTTACGACAGGGGAGGCTATGGCTACACCTTC.

The chain uses TRBV6-5 and TRBJ1-5; D remains unclear. The ends were cut back, 2 bases at V and 4 bases at J, with 12 bases in the middle. Looked up from germline, CDR1 is MNHEY and CDR2 is SVGAGI. The CDR3 contains 15 residues. For the CDR3, the DNA is TGTGCCAGCAGTTACGAGTGGGTCGGGAATCAGCCCCAGCATTTT. Amino acid sequence: CASSYEWVGNQPQHF.